The clone carrying this T cell receptor beta chain was observed a handful of times. This sample was taken from a study of T cells in Graves' hyperthyroidism and ophthalmopathy. The investigators amplified TCR beta CDR3 regions from RNA transcripts. The HTBI primer set was used in a first-round RT-PCR of the TCR CDR3. TCRdb re-called the multiplex PCR reads through MiXCR, storing one row per CDR3 protein. The sample lists 300,000 to 450,000 distinct CDR3 sequences, around 13% occurring once. CDR1 is SGHVS and CDR2 is FQNEAQ in the germline V gene. V was clipped by 5 bases and J by 6 bases; unmatched bases: 6. There are 15 residues in the CDR3.

The rearrangement links TRBV7-8 to TRBJ1-4; TRBD1 matches 10 bases. The clonotype originates from a woman aged 25 to 39 with Graves' ophthalmopathy. Sequenced: blood. The DNA for the CDR3 is TGTGCCAGCAGCCCAGACAGGGGGCGGCATGAAAAACTGTTTTTT. This gives the protein CASSPDRGRHEKLFF.